In its sample, the clone carrying this TCR beta chain was seen once. This CDR3 region has 12 residues. Trimming removed 7 bases at V and 3 bases at J, with 7 bases between. Looked up from germline, CDR1 is SGDLS and CDR2 is YYNGEE. In the study's own analysis: Researchers report that nucleated cell counts were estimated from reference gene primer amplification. Only in-frame clones appear in the TCRdb table, and some are missing; sequencing was by immunoSEQ multiplex PCR. V, J and clone size reflect that table, while D and trimming were determined from the DNA. The sample has about 140,000 clones; about 82% are singletons. The data derive from a study of blood T cell repertoires in COVID-19. Overall study: Italy, Spain and the United States were the sources of the convalescent and acute COVID-19 samples. Sample material is recorded as cDNA or gDNA derived from T cells, B-cell-depleted T cells, or PBMCs.

Sequencing was done on a sample of peripheral blood. The source is a man between 50 and 59 years old with acute or convalescent COVID-19. V gene TRBV9 combines with J gene TRBJ1-4; unclear D gene. The CDR3 here is CASGEANEKLFF. The CDR3 nucleotides read TGTGCCAGCGGGGAGGCTAATGAAAAACTGTTTTTT.